The rows below give T cell receptor beta chains drawn from one sample of a study of CD8+ T cells in alopecia areata. Generated by immunoSEQ multiplex PCR, the TCRdb table keeps only in-frame clones and is missing some. The repertoire consists of 90,000 to 130,000 clones, with roughly 50% occurring once and the leading ten covering 12%. Here the sequenced sample was CD8+ T cells sorted from blood, taken at week 24, from a patient treated with tofacitinib. These receptors were obtained from a human donor with alopecia areata. CDR3s include the opening cysteine and the closing phenylalanine or tryptophan. The D gene is left open where the match is weak. The size field is filled for only some rows; it gives once, few, many or a size class.

d_gene	v_gene	j_gene	abundance	len	CDR3aa	CDR3nt
.	TRBV27	TRBJ1-2	.	14	CASSLSARSGDDTF	TGTGCCAGCAGTTTATCGGCACGGTCCGGTGATGACACCTTC
TRBD2	TRBV4-1	TRBJ2-1	.	17	CASSQDRASGGPGEQFF	TGCGCCAGCAGCCAAGATCGGGCTAGCGGGGGGCCGGGTGAGCAGTTCTTC
.	TRBV13	TRBJ2-5	.	15	CASSHRTDESETQYF	TGTGCCAGCAGCCACCGGACAGATGAGTCAGAGACCCAGTACTTC
.	TRBV27	TRBJ2-3	.	14	CASSARTLTDTQYF	TGTGCCAGCAGTGCCCGGACTCTCACAGATACGCAGTATTTT
.	TRBV9	TRBJ1-2	.	14	CASSVGTDLYGYTF	TGTGCCAGCAGCGTAGGAACGGACTTATATGGCTACACCTTC
TRBD1	TRBV30	TRBJ1-4	few	16	CAWSPTRTGIREKLFF	TGTGCCTGGAGTCCCACCCGGACAGGGATTCGCGAAAAACTGTTTTTT
TRBD1	TRBV5-6	TRBJ2-7	.	15	CASSAPGGQGYEQYF	TGTGCCAGCAGCGCCCCGGGGGGACAGGGCTACGAGCAGTACTTC
TRBD2	TRBV30	TRBJ2-7	.	12	CAWSVLAGGPYF	TGTGCCTGGAGTGTATTAGCGGGGGGGCCCTACTTC
.	TRBV7-9	TRBJ1-6	.	12	CASSLAGSPLHF	TGTGCCAGCAGCTTAGCAGGGTCACCCCTCCACTTT
.	TRBV5-1	TRBJ2-7	.	15	CASSFTGNTLYEQYF	TGCGCCAGCAGCTTTACCGGGAACACTCTCTACGAGCAGTACTTC
.	TRBV7-9	TRBJ2-5	few	16	CAIEGEGPWPQETQYF	TGTGCCATAGAAGGTGAAGGGCCTTGGCCCCAAGAGACCCAGTACTTC
.	TRBV23-1	TRBJ2-5	.	13	CATNPGLRETQYF	TGCGCCACCAACCCCGGCCTTCGGGAGACCCAGTACTTC
.	TRBV6-5	TRBJ2-7	few	13	CASSPGFTYEQYF	TGTGCCAGCAGCCCGGGTTTTACCTACGAGCAGTACTTC
.	TRBV7-9	TRBJ2-7	.	13	CASTDQARYEQYF	TGTGCCAGCACCGACCAGGCGCGCTACGAGCAGTACTTC
.	TRBV30	TRBJ1-2	.	13	CAWSGAGGYGYTF	TGTGCCTGGAGTGGGGCAGGAGGCTATGGCTACACCTTC
TRBD2	TRBV4-3	TRBJ2-7	.	16	CASSQGLAGGSYEQYF	TGCGCCAGCAGCCAGGGTCTAGCGGGGGGCTCCTACGAGCAGTACTTC
.	TRBV11-2	TRBJ1-1	.	15	CASSPPASRGGVAFF	TGTGCCAGCAGCCCCCCAGCATCTCGCGGGGGGGTAGCTTTCTTT
.	TRBV29-1	TRBJ1-1	few	14	CSATGQPRRTEAFF	TGCAGCGCAACCGGGCAACCGCGGCGAACTGAAGCTTTCTTT